Each of the 21 T cell receptor beta chains below was sequenced from the same sample in a study of a mutant IDH1 vaccine in newly diagnosed glioma. Their cognate antigens are unknown. The repertoire was sequenced with immunoSEQ multiplex PCR; TCRdb's copy has only in-frame clones and lacks some. This table has 50,000 to 70,000 clones, roughly 74% appearing once. Described time point: week 35, safety follow-up. Each dose of the vaccine consisted of 300 ug of mutant IDH1 20-mer peptide, with topical imiquimod. The sequences come from PBMCs, collected from a glioma patient whose treatment included an IDH1 peptide vaccine. The origin of the receptors is a man aged 50 to 60 with glioma.

J is TRBJ1-1 and V is TRBV2; 8 bases are a match to TRBD1. Trimming took 3 bases from V and 1 from J; bases not matched to a gene: 7. Germline assignment: CDR1 SNHLY and CDR2 FYNNEI. CDR3 length: 16 residues. CDR3 sequence reads: CASSDGQGAKNTEAFF. In DNA form, the CDR3 reads TGTGCCAGCAGTGACGGGCAGGGGGCTAAGAACACTGAAGCTTTCTTT.

This clone was seen at least ten times. The J gene is TRBJ2-5, the V gene TRBV5-1, with 9 positions matching TRBD2. Germline assignment: CDR1 SGHRS and CDR2 YFSETQ. Losses at the gene ends were 3 bases for V and 5 bases for J; bases not matched to a gene: 8. The CDR3 consists of 15 residues. As DNA, the CDR3 is TGCGCCAGCAGCTCAGGTCCGACTAGCGGTGAGACCCAGTACTTC. This encodes CASSSGPTSGETQYF.

This clone was counted between two and nine times. Here the CDR3 DNA reads TGCAGCGTTTCCGGGACAGGGGTTACTGAAGCTTTCTTT. This codes for CSVSGTGVTEAFF. The J gene is TRBJ1-1, the V gene TRBV29-1; 10 bases match TRBD1. This CDR3 spans 13 amino acids. Trimming took 5 bases from V and 5 from J; bases not matched to a gene: 5. Per the germline V gene, CDR1 is SQVTM and CDR2 is ANQGSEA. Full variable domain (missing parts from reference TRBV29-1 and TRBJ1-1): SAVISQKPSRDICQRGTSLTIQCQVDSQVTMMFWYRQQPGQSLTLIATANQGSEATYESGFVIDKFPISRPNLTFSTLTVSNMSPEDSSIYLCSVSGTGVTEAFFGQGTRLTVV.

This clone was detected once. This chain links TRBV4-1 with TRBJ2-2; unclear D gene. V lost 1 base to trimming and J lost 4 bases, with 7 bases between them. The germline V gene encodes CDR1 MGHRA and CDR2 YSYEKL. This CDR3 has 14 residues. The CDR3 sequence: CASSQGASTGELFF. The CDR3 DNA sequence: TGCGCCAGCAGCCAAGGGGCGTCCACCGGGGAGCTGTTTTTT.

The genes are TRBV30 and TRBJ2-4; possible D gene TRBD1, 6 bases. V gave up 0 bases and J gave up 9 bases, with 9 bases separating them. The CDR3 length is 12 residues. The germline V gene has CDR1 GTSNPN and CDR2 SVGIG (reference sequence). CDR3 DNA sequence: TGTGCCTGGAGTGTAAGGGGGACCATTCAGTACTTC. Translated: CAWSVRGTIQYF.

The chain combines TRBV5-1 with TRBJ2-1; 13 positions agree with TRBD2. J gave up 5 bases and V 5 bases, and 10 bases lay outside the gene matches. The CDR3 is 17 amino acids. Germline assignment: CDR1 SGHRS and CDR2 YFSETQ. The chain's CDR3 is CASSRLAGGPTDNEQFF. The CDR3 DNA is TGCGCCAGCAGTCGACTAGCGGGGGGCCCTACTGACAATGAGCAGTTCTTC.

The chain carries TRBV2 and TRBJ1-5; unclear D gene. The germline V gene has CDR1 SNHLY and CDR2 FYNNEI. V lost 7 bases and J lost 1, with 11 bases in between. CDR3 length: 14 residues. CDR3 amino acids: CASKSTVSNQPQHF. The DNA of the CDR3 is TGTGCCAGCAAGAGTACAGTAAGCAATCAGCCCCAGCATTTT. Full variable domain (remainder filled in from reference TRBV2 and TRBJ1-5): EPEVTQTPSHQVTQMGQEVILRCVPISNHLYFYWYRQILGQKVEFLVSFYNNEISEKSEIFDDQFSVERPDGSNFTLKIRSTKLEDSAMYFCASKSTVSNQPQHFGDGTRLSIL.

The chain is built from TRBV6-5 and TRBJ2-2, with TRBD1 identical over 12 bases. Trimming at V came to 6 bases and at J to 5 bases, leaving 4 bases not matched to a gene. Germline V CDR1 and CDR2: MNHEY, SVGAGI. The CDR3 consists of 15 residues. As DNA, the CDR3 is TGTGCCAGCAGGCGGGACAGGGGGCAGACCGGGGAGCTGTTTTTT. It encodes CASRRDRGQTGELFF.

V is TRBV5-1 and J is TRBJ1-4; D remains ambiguous. V was clipped by 5 bases and J by 4 bases, with 9 bases between them. This CDR3 has 13 residues. In germline, CDR1 is SGHRS, CDR2 YFSETQ. CDR3 amino acids: CASRKRINEKLFF. The CDR3 nucleotides are TGCGCCAGCAGAAAGCGAATTAATGAAAAACTGTTTTTT.

The chain is built from TRBV30 and TRBJ1-1; D might be TRBD1 (5 bases). Germline V lookup: CDR1 GTSNPN, CDR2 SVGIG (reference sequence). The V end lost 3 bases, the J end lost 1 base, and 9 bases lay between the germline ends. This CDR3 spans 13 amino acids. The CDR3 coding sequence is TGTGCCTGGAGGGTAGGGGCGAACACTGAAGCTTTCTTT. Protein product: CAWRVGANTEAFF.

This clone was counted a few times. Other DNA sequences in this sample translate to the same CDR3. This chain joins TRBV9 and TRBJ1-5, with a weak D call TRBD1 (5 bases). This CDR3 comprises 14 residues. Deletions cut 0 bases from V and 1 base from J, with 5 bases between. Germline CDR1 SGDLS, CDR2 YYNGEE. The chain's CDR3 is CASSVGGSNQPQHF. For the CDR3, the DNA is TGTGCCAGCAGCGTAGGGGGCAGCAATCAGCCCCAGCATTTT.

This clone was observed many times. V usage is TRBV5-1 and J usage is TRBJ2-3; the D gene is possibly TRBD2 (6 bases). CDR3 length: 15 residues. V lost 1 base and J lost 3, with 12 bases in between. CDR1 and CDR2 from the germline V gene are SGHRS and YFSETQ. DNA for the CDR3: TGCGCCAGCAGCTTGTCCCGAGGAGGGACAGATACGCAGTATTTT. Translating it yields CASSLSRGGTDTQYF.

The chain couples TRBV5-4 to TRBJ2-4; D is perhaps TRBD1 (6 bases). The V end lost 2 bases, the J end lost 7 bases, and 22 bases lay between the germline ends. This CDR3 has 17 amino acids. Germline V gene data show CDR1 as SGHNT and CDR2 as YYREEE (reference sequence). Here the CDR3 reads CASSFVQGKPKSNIQYF. CDR3 in DNA: TGTGCCAGCAGCTTTGTGCAGGGGAAGCCTAAAAGCAACATTCAGTACTTC.

This clone was seen more than once but under ten times. This sequence joins TRBV19 and TRBJ2-1; D possibly corresponds to TRBD2 (5 bases). The germline gives CDR1 LNHDA, CDR2 SQIVND (reference sequence). Trimming took off 3 bases at V and 0 bases at J, with 6 bases between the two ends. The CDR3 is 14 amino acids. The CDR3: CASSMGSSYNEQFF. DNA for the CDR3: TGTGCCAGTAGTATGGGGAGCTCCTACAATGAGCAGTTCTTC.

The chain links TRBV6-5 to TRBJ2-7, with 8 bases that match TRBD2. In germline, CDR1 is MNHEY, CDR2 SVGAGI. J was trimmed by 3 bases and V by 0 bases; bases with no gene match: 4. The CDR3 has 15 amino acids. DNA for the CDR3: TGTGCCAGCAGTTACTCGACGGCGGGGGGCTACGAGCAGTACTTC. Translated, it gives CASSYSTAGGYEQYF.

This clone was seen a handful of times. J is TRBJ1-5 and V is TRBV30; D may be TRBD1 (5 bases). The V end lost 2 bases, the J end lost 6 bases, and 8 bases lay between the germline ends. This CDR3 is 12 amino acids long. Germline V CDR1 and CDR2: GTSNPN, SVGIG (reference sequence). CDR3 sequence (DNA): TGTGCCTGGAGTTTAAGGGGTCAGCCCCAGCATTTT. It codes for CAWSLRGQPQHF.

This rearrangement joins TRBV5-1 to TRBJ1-4; D call uncertain. Per germline, CDR1 SGHRS and CDR2 YFSETQ. This CDR3 has 13 residues. V lost 0 bases to trimming and J lost 7 bases, with 7 bases between them. Here the CDR3 DNA reads TGCGCCAGCAGCTTGGAACGGGGTGAAAAACTGTTTTTT. This sequence encodes CASSLERGEKLFF.

The V and J genes are TRBV5-6 and TRBJ1-1; D is uncertain. The V and J ends lost 4 bases and 3 bases respectively, with 13 bases between them. Per germline, CDR1 SGHDT and CDR2 YYEEEE. The CDR3 loop spans 14 amino acids. CDR3 sequence: CASSAGWRDTEAFF. For the CDR3, the DNA is TGTGCCAGCAGCGCGGGTTGGAGGGACACTGAAGCTTTCTTT.

The V and J genes are TRBV5-1 and TRBJ2-1; D remains ambiguous. The CDR3 length is 15 residues. The V end lost 0 bases, the J end lost 0 bases, and 7 bases lay between the germline ends. Germline V gene sequence: CDR1 SGHRS, CDR2 YFSETQ. CDR3: CASSLGGTSYNEQFF. The DNA of the CDR3 is TGCGCCAGCAGCTTGGGGGGAACCTCCTACAATGAGCAGTTCTTC.

This chain links TRBV10-3 with TRBJ2-7; 12 bases line up with TRBD1. The V gene's germline CDR1 is ENHRY and CDR2 SYGVKD. The CDR3 totals 13 residues. V lost 7 bases, J lost 5 bases, and 3 bases stayed unmatched. The CDR3 reads CAITRDRGHEQYF. CDR3 DNA sequence: TGTGCCATCACAAGGGACAGGGGGCACGAGCAGTACTTC.

This clone was observed once. The V gene is TRBV12-5, the J gene TRBJ1-6, with TRBD1 as a possible D gene (6 bases). The CDR3 runs to 16 residues. The germline V gene has CDR1 LGHNT and CDR2 FRNRAP. Trimming pared 1 base from V and 9 bases from J, leaving 16 bases between. CDR3 nucleotides: TGTGCTAGTGGTTTGGCGGACAGCGAAAGTGGTTCACCCCTCCACTTT. This gives the protein CASGLADSESGSPLHF.